The 28 T cell receptor beta chains below all came from one sample that was sequenced in a study of blood T cell repertoires in COVID-19. The protocol was immunoSEQ multiplex PCR, while the TCRdb copy is restricted to in-frame clones and leaves out a portion. This sample has 240,000 or so clones, with around 87% found just once. Sequencing was carried out using peripheral blood. All receptors come from a man in his 60s who had recovered from COVID-19.

The V and J genes are TRBV11-2 and TRBJ1-6; D remains unclear. V dropped 5 bases and J dropped 9 bases, with 14 bases sitting between them. Germline CDR1 and CDR2: SGHAT and FQNNGV. This CDR3 is 14 amino acids long. Written as DNA, the CDR3 is TGTGCCAGCAGCGCGGGTTATCGTACTTCACCCCTCCACTTT. This sequence encodes CASSAGYRTSPLHF.

The chain recombines TRBV7-9 with TRBJ1-6; D is undetermined. V was shortened by 1 base and J by 15 bases, with 19 bases between the two germline ends. CDR3 size: 15 residues. Germline assignment: CDR1 SEHNR and CDR2 FQNEAQ (reference sequence). CDR3 protein: CASSLEPAVGRLLHF. The CDR3 DNA follows: TGTGCCAGCAGCTTAGAGCCTGCAGTGGGTCGACTCCTCCACTTT.

CDR3 sequence: CAIRDSSLGTDTQYF. In nucleotides, the CDR3 is TGTGCCATCAGGGACAGCTCCCTAGGCACAGATACGCAGTATTTT. The chain has TRBV10-3 and TRBJ2-3; possible D gene TRBD1, 6 bases. Per germline, CDR1 ENHRY and CDR2 SYGVKD. Deletions cut 6 bases from V and 1 base from J, with 14 bases between. The CDR3 is made up of 15 amino acids.

The count of this clone is one. The chain is built from TRBV27 and TRBJ1-5, with D uncertain. CDR1 and CDR2 (germline): MNHEY, SMNVEV (reference sequence). V was shortened by 1 base and J by 0 bases, with 4 bases between the two germline ends. This CDR3 has 14 residues. CDR3 protein: CASSLFYSNQPQHF. In nucleotides, the CDR3 is TGTGCCAGCAGTTTATTCTATAGCAATCAGCCCCAGCATTTT.

V gene TRBV30 combines with J gene TRBJ1-5, with a tentative D call TRBD1 (6 bases). Trimming stripped 0 bases from V and 3 bases from J, with 15 bases between. The germline V gene has CDR1 GTSNPN and CDR2 SVGIG (reference sequence). The CDR3 extends over 16 amino acids. The chain's CDR3 is CAWSVLWGGLNQPQHF. In DNA, the CDR3 is TGTGCCTGGAGTGTACTTTGGGGGGGGCTCAATCAGCCCCAGCATTTT.

This sequence joins TRBV11-2 and TRBJ2-5; 14 bases are a match to TRBD2. With 4 bases clipped from V and 5 bases from J, the junction kept 9 bases outside the gene matches. This CDR3 comprises 17 residues. The V gene's germline CDR1 is SGHAT and CDR2 FQNNGV. The CDR3 bases are TGTGCCAGCAGCTCCCCGACTAGCGGGGGGGCCATGGAGACCCAGTACTTC. This codes for CASSSPTSGGAMETQYF.

This chain uses TRBV28 with TRBJ1-4; D is uncertain. Germline CDR1 MDHEN, CDR2 SYDVKM. The CDR3 covers 12 residues. Trimming cost V 4 bases and J 4 bases, with 4 bases left between them. The CDR3 protein is CASSSYNEKLFF. The CDR3 nucleotides are TGTGCCAGCAGTTCTTATAATGAAAAACTGTTTTTT.

V gene TRBV5-1 combines with J gene TRBJ2-5; a possible D gene is TRBD2 (6 bases). Trimming shortened V by 2 bases and J by 3 bases, and 14 bases separated the two germline ends. The CDR3 is 15 amino acids. Germline V CDR1 and CDR2: SGHRS, YFSETQ. The CDR3 loop reads CASSFRGAYEETQYF. For the CDR3, the DNA is TGCGCCAGCAGCTTTCGCGGGGCGTACGAAGAGACCCAGTACTTC.

The V gene is TRBV21-1, the J gene TRBJ1-2; the D call TRBD1 from the table was never checked on the DNA. TRBV21-1 is recorded as a pseudogene. The CDR3 totals 15 residues. The CDR3 loop reads CASSTRTGAIYGYTF. The CDR3 nucleotides read TGTGCCAGCAGCACGCGGACAGGGGCCATTTATGGCTACACCTTC.

This clone was observed a single time. The rearrangement links TRBV10-3 to TRBJ1-1, with D maybe TRBD1 (5 bases). V was trimmed by 8 bases and J by 5 bases, leaving 24 bases between them. The germline V gene encodes CDR1 ENHRY and CDR2 SYGVKD. The CDR3 consists of 16 residues. For the CDR3, the DNA is TGTGCCATCCGAGGGTCCCCCGGGACGGGAGAAACTGAAGCTTTCTTT. It is translated as CAIRGSPGTGETEAFF.

The rearrangement joins TRBV5-8 to TRBJ1-6; 7 positions match TRBD1. Trimming at V came to 5 bases and at J to 0 bases, leaving 2 bases not matched to a gene. This CDR3 spans 15 amino acids. CDR1 is SGHTS and CDR2 is YDEGEE in the germline V gene. The DNA of the CDR3 is TGTGCCAGCAGGCAGGGGGGCTCCTATAATTCACCCCTCCACTTT. It yields the protein CASRQGGSYNSPLHF.

The V and J genes are TRBV11-2 and TRBJ2-3; 8 nucleotides line up with TRBD2. J gave up 0 bases and V 1 base, and 3 bases lay outside the gene matches. CDR1 SGHAT and CDR2 FQNNGV come from the germline V gene. The CDR3 consists of 16 residues. The chain's CDR3 is CASSLATGGSTDTQYF. The CDR3 nucleotides read TGTGCCAGCAGCTTAGCCACGGGGGGGAGCACAGATACGCAGTATTTT.

The rearrangement joins TRBV12-5 to TRBJ1-5; tentatively, D is TRBD1 (5 bases). Germline lookup yields CDR1 LGHNT and CDR2 FRNRAP. The CDR3 loop spans 16 amino acids. V lost 0 bases and J 0 bases, leaving 9 bases between the germline ends. CDR3 loop: CASGLVLGGSNQPQHF. The CDR3 bases are TGTGCTAGTGGTTTGGTATTGGGGGGTAGCAATCAGCCCCAGCATTTT.

CDR3 nucleotide sequence: TGCGCCAGCAGGAGCGGGGGCCCTAACACCGGGGAGCTGTTTTTT. It codes for CASRSGGPNTGELFF. This chain joins TRBV5-1 and TRBJ2-2, with TRBD2 matching over 8 bases. Trimming cost V 5 bases and J 2 bases; bases outside gene matches: 5. From germline, CDR1 is SGHRS and CDR2 YFSETQ. The CDR3 is made up of 15 amino acids.

This chain connects TRBV6-5 to TRBJ1-2; D is possibly TRBD1 (5 bases). CDR3 length: 14 residues. The germline V and J ends were trimmed by 3 bases and 1 base, with 9 bases remaining between them. Germline V gives CDR1 MNHEY, CDR2 SVGAGI. CDR3: CASSYTGGNYGYTF. The DNA for the CDR3 is TGTGCCAGCAGTTATACAGGTGGTAACTATGGCTACACCTTC.

The DNA for the CDR3 is TGTGCCATCAGTGAGTCCAGGGGCGAATATAATTCACCCCTCCACTTT. The encoded protein is CAISESRGEYNSPLHF. The chain employs TRBV10-3 and TRBJ1-6; maybe TRBD1 (6 bases). The CDR3 extends over 16 amino acids. Germline V lookup: CDR1 ENHRY, CDR2 SYGVKD. The V end was cut by 0 bases, the J end by 4 bases, with 10 bases between.

The rearrangement joins TRBV13 to TRBJ2-5, with D tentatively TRBD1 (5 bases). Germline loops: CDR1 PRHDT, CDR2 FYEKMQ (reference sequence). V shed 5 bases and J shed 0 bases, with 10 bases lying between them. The CDR3 is 14 amino acids. CDR3 loop: CASSLRTYQETQYF. DNA for the CDR3: TGTGCCAGCAGCCTTCGGACATACCAAGAGACCCAGTACTTC.

This clone was counted only a few times. DNA of the CDR3: TGTGCCTGGAGAAGACCGGACAGGGACTATGGCTACACCTTC. It encodes CAWRRPDRDYGYTF. This chain connects TRBV30 to TRBJ1-2, with 8 bases that match TRBD1. The length of the CDR3 is 14 residues. With 3 bases clipped from V and 3 bases from J, the junction kept 6 bases outside the gene matches. CDR1 and CDR2 (germline): GTSNPN, SVGIG (reference sequence).

This chain links TRBV6-6 with TRBJ2-3, with TRBD1 matching over 7 bases. V was clipped by 2 bases and J by 7 bases; unmatched bases: 3. The CDR3 runs 13 residues. The germline gives CDR1 MNHNY, CDR2 SVGAGI (reference sequence). CDR3 loop: CASSYGTANTQYF. The CDR3 bases are TGTGCCAGCAGTTACGGGACAGCCAATACGCAGTATTTT.

The rearrangement joins TRBV3-1 (or the pseudogene TRBV3-2) to TRBJ2-1; 7 bases are a match to TRBD1. Trimming at V came to 4 bases and at J to 1 base, leaving 4 bases not matched to a gene. The CDR3 covers 15 residues. CDR1 LGHDT and CDR2 YNNKEL come from the germline V gene (reference sequence). The CDR3 loop is CASSRDSNSYNEQFF. The CDR3 DNA follows: TGTGCCAGCAGCCGGGACAGTAATTCCTACAATGAGCAGTTCTTC.

The chain employs TRBV18 and TRBJ1-1; TRBD1 matches at 7 bases. Trimming removed 3 bases from V and 11 bases from J; junction bases left unmatched: 6. Germline loops: CDR1 KGHSH, CDR2 LQKENI. CDR3 size: 12 residues. The CDR3 DNA reads as TGTGCCAGCTCACCGACAGGGTACATGGCTTTCTTT. It translates to CASSPTGYMAFF.

This clone is a singleton in its sample. This chain joins TRBV10-1 and TRBJ2-5; TRBD2 agrees at 9 bases. Unmatched junction bases numbered 13, after V lost 3 bases and J lost 5 bases. This CDR3 region has 17 residues. CDR1 is WNHNN, CDR2 SYGVQD, per germline (reference sequence). CDR3 amino acids: CASSEYLGSGGVETQYF. Here the CDR3 DNA reads TGCGCCAGCAGTGAATATCTGGGTAGCGGGGGAGTGGAGACCCAGTACTTC.

This chain links TRBV10-3 with TRBJ1-2; no definite D call. The V end lost 4 bases, the J end lost 8 bases, and 14 bases lay between the germline ends. Germline V lookup: CDR1 ENHRY, CDR2 SYGVKD. The CDR3 sequence is 13 residues long. The CDR3 reads CAISVLRDGGYTF. CDR3 bases: TGTGCCATCAGTGTTTTGAGGGATGGGGGCTACACCTTC.

The chain joins TRBV7-9 to TRBJ2-2, with no clear D. The CDR3 contains 12 residues. Deletions cut 6 bases from V and 4 bases from J, with 6 bases between. Germline lookup yields CDR1 SEHNR and CDR2 FQNEAQ (reference sequence). CDR3 residues: CASRRVTGELFF. The CDR3 DNA reads TGTGCCAGCAGGAGAGTCACCGGGGAGCTGTTTTTT.

The chain has TRBV5-1 and TRBJ2-1; TRBD1 might be the D (6 bases). This CDR3 contains 14 residues. V dropped 0 bases and J dropped 7 bases, with 11 bases sitting between them. Germline-derived CDR1 and CDR2 are SGHRS and YFSETQ. The CDR3 region is CASSLGPGVNEQFF. For the CDR3, the DNA is TGCGCCAGCAGCTTGGGTCCAGGGGTAAATGAGCAGTTCTTC.

This chain connects TRBV15 to TRBJ2-2; TRBD2 matches 8 bases. Germline V lookup: CDR1 LNHNV, CDR2 YYDKDF (reference sequence). The CDR3 runs to 16 residues. V lost 0 bases, J lost 5 bases, and 5 bases stayed unmatched. The CDR3 coding sequence is TGTGCCACCAGCAGAGATCGGGGCGGGGGGACCGGGGAGCTGTTTTTT. It is translated as CATSRDRGGGTGELFF.

V gene TRBV19 combines with J gene TRBJ1-1, with 7 bases that match TRBD1. CDR1 and CDR2 from the germline V gene are LNHDA and SQIVND (reference sequence). With V trimmed by 3 bases and J by 0 bases, 1 base remained unmatched. This CDR3 comprises 14 residues. This CDR3 reads CASSIDRVNTEAFF. The CDR3 bases are TGTGCCAGTAGTATCGACAGGGTGAACACTGAAGCTTTCTTT.

This clone was found once. The chain combines TRBV2 with TRBJ2-2, with D perhaps matching TRBD2 (6 bases). Per germline, CDR1 SNHLY and CDR2 FYNNEI. Trimming cost V 5 bases and J 6 bases, with 10 bases left between them. CDR3 length equals 13 residues. CDR3 in DNA: TGTGCCAGCAGTCCGACTAGTCCCGGGGAGCTGTTTTTT. Translation gives CASSPTSPGELFF.